The 26 T cell receptor beta chains reported below all come from one sample, sequenced in a study of T cell repertoires in cytomegalovirus infection. Antigens of these TCRs are unknown. From the reads, TCRdb called clonotypes with MiXCR, one entry per CDR3 protein. The data hold around 300,000 distinct CDR3 sequences, with 20% to 25% observed a single time. The sequencing here drew on cultured PBMCs, taken from culture after CMV antigen stimulation. The receptors were sampled from a human donor in good health (CMV status not recorded). Some clones in this sample may be carry-over from other donors' samples.

This clonotype occurred a few times. CDR3 sequence reads: CASSRGGTGELFF. CDR3 nucleotide sequence: TGCGCCAGCAGTCGGGGGGGCACCGGGGAGCTGTTTTTT. The chain carries TRBV10-1 and TRBJ2-2; TRBD2 agrees at 8 bases. J was trimmed by 4 bases and V by 5 bases; bases with no gene match: 0. There are 13 residues in the CDR3. Germline values: CDR1 WNHNN, CDR2 SYGVQD (reference sequence).

This clonotype occurred many times. This chain links TRBV6-1 with TRBJ2-5, with no clear D. The CDR3 covers 14 residues. Trimming took off 4 bases at V and 4 bases at J, with 13 bases between the two ends. Germline CDR1 and CDR2: MNHNS and SASEGT. This CDR3 is CASSAPRSPETQYF. The CDR3 nucleotides are TGTGCCAGCAGTGCCCCGAGGTCCCCAGAGACCCAGTACTTC.

This clonotype was seen a handful of times. This chain connects TRBV5-6 to TRBJ1-1; D is unclear. The CDR3 spans 14 residues. V lost 7 bases and J lost 2, with 15 bases in between. Germline V gives CDR1 SGHDT, CDR2 YYEEEE. The DNA of the CDR3 is TGTGCCAGCTCATCTTACAACTCCAACACTGAAGCTTTCTTT. Its protein product is CASSSYNSNTEAFF.

This clonotype has a handful of counts. The DNA for the CDR3 is TGTGCCAGCAGCTTGGGACAGCAGGGTGCTGGGTCACCCCTCCACTTT. Translating gives CASSLGQQGAGSPLHF. This chain uses TRBV5-4 with TRBJ1-6, with a tentative D call TRBD1 (5 bases). Germline-derived CDR1 and CDR2 are SGHNT and YYREEE (reference sequence). V lost 0 bases, J lost 10 bases, and 17 bases lay in between. The CDR3 spans 16 residues. Supplemented by reference TRBV5-4 and TRBJ1-6, the full variable domain reads ETGVTQSPTHLIKTRGQQVTLRCSSQSGHNTVSWYQQALGQGPQFIFQYYREEENGRGNFPPRFSGLQFPNYSSELNVNALELDDSALYLCASSLGQQGAGSPLHFGNGTRLTVT.

The rearrangement uses TRBV9 and TRBJ1-3, with 10 bases fitting TRBD1. Germline V CDR1 and CDR2: SGDLS, YYNGEE. The CDR3 has 16 amino acids. V lost 3 bases and J lost 2; bases outside the gene matches: 5. The CDR3 region has the DNA TGTGCCAGCAGCGCTACCGGGACAGGGGCTGGAAACACCATATATTTT. It codes for CASSATGTGAGNTIYF.

The chain links TRBV4-2 to TRBJ2-3; 8 nucleotides align to TRBD1. The CDR3 runs to 16 residues. V shed 4 bases and J 2 bases; nucleotides not matched to a gene: 8. Germline V gives CDR1 LGHNA, CDR2 YNFKEQ. DNA of the CDR3: TGTGCCAGCAGCCTTGGCAGGGGGCAGAACACAGATACGCAGTATTTT. The encoded protein is CASSLGRGQNTDTQYF.

This clonotype was counted a few times. This chain uses TRBV12-5 with TRBJ2-3; 8 bases are a match to TRBD2. The CDR3 is made up of 17 amino acids. After removal of 0 bases from V and 3 bases from J, the junction contained 8 bases not matched to a gene. CDR1 is LGHNT and CDR2 is FRNRAP in the germline V gene. The CDR3 DNA reads as TGTGCTAGTGGTTTGGTACTCGGGAGGGCCGGTACAGATACGCAGTATTTT. Protein: CASGLVLGRAGTDTQYF.

This clonotype was picked up many times. The rearrangement joins TRBV7-2 to TRBJ2-2; D unresolved. CDR1 is SGHTA, CDR2 FQGNSA, per germline. CDR3 size: 13 residues. Trimming removed 3 bases at V and 3 bases at J, with 5 bases between. The CDR3 reads CASSFTYTGELFF. CDR3 DNA sequence: TGTGCCAGCAGCTTTACTTACACCGGGGAGCTGTTTTTT.

This chain connects TRBV18 to TRBJ2-1, with a tentative D call TRBD2 (5 bases). V lost 5 bases and J lost 6, with 17 bases in between. Germline V CDR1 and CDR2: KGHSH, LQKENI. CDR3 length: 15 residues. The chain's CDR3 is CASSYPSGGANEQFF. The CDR3 bases are TGTGCCAGCTCATACCCAAGCGGAGGTGCCAATGAGCAGTTCTTC.

This clonotype was seen a handful of times. This sequence joins TRBV7-2 and TRBJ2-1, with 13 positions matching TRBD2. Germline CDR1 and CDR2: SGHTA and FQGNSA. V dropped 5 bases and J dropped 10; count of bases not matched to a gene: 8. The CDR3 spans 15 residues. The CDR3 coding sequence is TGTGCCAGCAGCCCCCCCGGGACTAGCGGGACAGAGCAGTTCTTC. Translated, it gives CASSPPGTSGTEQFF.

The rearrangement uses TRBV4-1 and TRBJ2-3; 9 bases map to TRBD1. V shed 2 bases, J shed 3 bases, and the junction held 3 bases outside the gene matches. Looked up from germline, CDR1 is MGHRA and CDR2 is YSYEKL. This CDR3 is 15 amino acids long. The CDR3 region is CASSQKTGGTDTQYF. The CDR3 DNA follows: TGCGCCAGCAGCCAAAAGACAGGGGGTACAGATACGCAGTATTTT.

This clonotype was counted a few times. In DNA form, the CDR3 reads TGTGCCAGCAGCTGGGCCGATCGGACAGGGTATAATTCACCCCTCCACTTT. Its protein product is CASSWADRTGYNSPLHF. The V call is TRBV5-6, the J call TRBJ1-6; the match to TRBD1 covers 8 bases. The CDR3 has 17 amino acids. CDR1 and CDR2 from the germline V gene are SGHDT and YYEEEE. The V gene end was trimmed by 3 bases and the J gene end by 4 bases; junction bases not matched to a gene: 9.

This clonotype has a count of ten or more. V and J are TRBV25-1 and TRBJ1-1, with D perhaps TRBD1 (5 bases). The CDR3 length is 14 residues. Trimming cost V 6 bases and J 0 bases, with 11 bases left between them. Germline assignment: CDR1 MGHDK and CDR2 SYGVNS. CDR3: CASSAGLLNTEAFF. The CDR3 coding sequence is TGTGCCAGCAGCGCGGGACTCCTGAACACTGAAGCTTTCTTT.

This clonotype showed up many times. CDR3 coding DNA: TGTGCCAGCAGCTTAGGTTCAGTCTCCTACGAGCAGTACTTC. Amino acid sequence: CASSLGSVSYEQYF. The chain has TRBV7-9 and TRBJ2-7; D remains ambiguous. The V end lost 1 base, the J end lost 0 bases, and 7 bases lay between the germline ends. Germline-derived CDR1 and CDR2 are SEHNR and FQNEAQ (reference sequence). The CDR3 sequence is 14 residues long.

The rearrangement links TRBV7-9 to TRBJ2-3; 8 bases are shared with TRBD2. In germline, CDR1 is SEHNR, CDR2 FQNEAQ (reference sequence). With 1 base clipped from V and 6 bases from J, the junction kept 12 bases outside the gene matches. The CDR3 has 17 residues. CDR3: CASSLGPGGRIPDTQYF. The CDR3 DNA reads as TGTGCCAGCAGCTTAGGTCCGGGGGGGCGCATACCCGATACGCAGTATTTT.

The chain carries TRBV15 and TRBJ1-5; D is unresolved. Germline V gives CDR1 LNHNV, CDR2 YYDKDF (reference sequence). Deletions cut 1 base from V and 5 bases from J, with 9 bases between. The CDR3 consists of 14 residues. Written as DNA, the CDR3 is TGTGCCACCAGCAGAGTTACGGGGTATCAGCCCCAGCATTTT. Protein: CATSRVTGYQPQHF.

This chain joins TRBV12-3 or TRBV12-4 and TRBJ2-3; the match to TRBD1 covers 9 bases. The CDR3 sequence is 15 residues long. The V gene end was trimmed by 5 bases and the J gene end by 7 bases; junction bases not matched to a gene: 10. DNA of the CDR3: TGTGCCAGCAGTCAGGGACAGGGCATTTCAAATACGCAGTATTTT. It yields the protein CASSQGQGISNTQYF.

J is TRBJ2-3 and V is TRBV28; the D call may be TRBD1 or TRBD2 (5 bases each). Trimming stripped 3 bases from V and 5 bases from J, with 18 bases between. Germline V gene lookup returns CDR1 MDHEN and CDR2 SYDVKM. This CDR3 has 16 residues. This CDR3 reads CASSFWLGEQGDTQYF. The CDR3 DNA sequence: TGTGCCAGCAGTTTTTGGTTAGGGGAGCAAGGAGATACGCAGTATTTT.

This clonotype was picked up a small number of times. The CDR3 is CASSLSRRANTGELFF. In DNA, the CDR3 is TGTGCCAGCAGCTTAAGTAGGAGAGCGAACACCGGGGAGCTGTTTTTT. The genes are TRBV11-3 and TRBJ2-2; D remains ambiguous. Germline assignment: CDR1 SGHNT and CDR2 YENEEA. Trimming shortened V by 2 bases and J by 0 bases, and 10 bases separated the two germline ends. The CDR3 is 16 residues long. Looking up the rest from reference TRBV11-3 and TRBJ2-2 gives the full variable domain: EAGVVQSPRYKIIEKKQPVAFWCNPISGHNTLYWYLQNLGQGPELLIRYENEEAVDDSQLPKDRFSAERLKGVDSTLKIQPAELGDSAVYLCASSLSRRANTGELFFGEGSRLTVL.

This clonotype came up a few times. The rearrangement joins TRBV25-1 to TRBJ2-2; TRBD2 might be the D (6 bases). The CDR3 sequence is 17 residues long. Trimming stripped 3 bases from V and 7 bases from J, with 21 bases between. Germline V gene sequence: CDR1 MGHDK, CDR2 SYGVNS. CDR3 in DNA: TGTGCCAGCAGTGACTCTCCCACTAGCTTGATTGGCGGGGAGCTGTTTTTT. Its protein product is CASSDSPTSLIGGELFF.

This clonotype occurred many times. The chain carries TRBV9 and TRBJ2-7; TRBD2 matches 10 bases. CDR3 length: 16 amino acids. Per germline, CDR1 SGDLS and CDR2 YYNGEE. Trimming at V came to 2 bases and at J to 2 bases, leaving 7 bases not matched to a gene. CDR3 DNA sequence: TGTGCCAGCAGCGTTGCCGCTAGCGGGAGTCCCTACGAGCAGTACTTC. Residues: CASSVAASGSPYEQYF.

This clonotype was found many times. The V gene is TRBV7-4, the J gene TRBJ1-1; TRBD1 might be the D (5 bases). Germline assignment: CDR1 SGHVT and CDR2 SQSDAQ. The V and J ends lost 3 bases and 2 bases respectively, with 16 bases between them. The CDR3 contains 16 residues. CDR3 bases: TGTGCCAGCAGCTTTAGCACCCAGGGCTTAAACACTGAAGCTTTCTTT. It translates to CASSFSTQGLNTEAFF.

This clonotype has a count of ten or more. V and J are TRBV20-1 and TRBJ1-5; D ambiguous. V gave up 6 bases and J gave up 0 bases, with 21 bases separating them. The V gene's germline CDR1 is DFQATT and CDR2 SNEGSKA (reference sequence). The CDR3 extends over 17 amino acids. The CDR3 coding sequence is TGCAGTGCGACTCGGGTAGCTCGAGAAAGTAGCAATCAGCCCCAGCATTTT. It yields the protein CSATRVARESSNQPQHF.

This clonotype was recorded at least ten times. This sequence joins TRBV7-2 and TRBJ1-5; 7 bases agree with TRBD1. V lost 5 bases, J lost 5 bases, and 6 bases stayed unmatched. The length of the CDR3 is 14 residues. Germline assignment: CDR1 SGHTA and CDR2 FQGNSA. CDR3 protein: CASSLPGGHQPQHF. The CDR3 region has the DNA TGTGCCAGCAGCCTTCCAGGGGGACATCAGCCCCAGCATTTT.

This clonotype was seen only a few times. The chain couples TRBV12-3 or TRBV12-4 to TRBJ2-1, with D perhaps assigned TRBD1 or TRBD2 (5 bases each). V dropped 3 bases and J dropped 7 bases, with 10 bases sitting between them. The CDR3 totals 13 residues. The CDR3 nucleotides are TGTGCCAGCAGTTTGCCGGGACGAAATGAGCAGTTCTTC. Translation gives CASSLPGRNEQFF.

This clonotype has just a few counts. V gene TRBV6-1 combines with J gene TRBJ2-3; 8 positions match TRBD2. Unmatched junction bases numbered 10, after V lost 7 bases and J lost 4 bases. CDR1 is MNHNS, CDR2 SASEGT, per germline. The CDR3 covers 15 residues. CDR3 residues: CASKRASGLSDTQYF. CDR3 nucleotides: TGTGCCAGCAAGCGGGCTAGCGGGCTCTCAGATACGCAGTATTTT.